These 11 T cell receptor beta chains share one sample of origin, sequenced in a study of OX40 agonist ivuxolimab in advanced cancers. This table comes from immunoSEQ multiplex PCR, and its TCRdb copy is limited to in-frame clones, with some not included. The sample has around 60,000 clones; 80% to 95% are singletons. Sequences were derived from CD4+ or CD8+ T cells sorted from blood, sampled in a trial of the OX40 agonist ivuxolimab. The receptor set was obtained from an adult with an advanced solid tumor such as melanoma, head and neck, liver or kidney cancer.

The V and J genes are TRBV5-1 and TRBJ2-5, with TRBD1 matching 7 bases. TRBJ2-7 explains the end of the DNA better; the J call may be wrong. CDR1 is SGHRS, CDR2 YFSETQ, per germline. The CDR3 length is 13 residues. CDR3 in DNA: TGCGCCAGCAGCTCCGGGACAGCGTACGAGCAGTACTTC. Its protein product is CASSSGTAYEQYF.

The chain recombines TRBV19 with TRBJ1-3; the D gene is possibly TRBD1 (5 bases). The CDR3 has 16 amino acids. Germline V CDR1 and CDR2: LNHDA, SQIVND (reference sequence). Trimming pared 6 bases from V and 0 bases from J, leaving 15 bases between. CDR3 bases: TGTGCCAGTAGCAAAGGGGACCGACTCTCTGGAAACACCATATATTTT. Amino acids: CASSKGDRLSGNTIYF.

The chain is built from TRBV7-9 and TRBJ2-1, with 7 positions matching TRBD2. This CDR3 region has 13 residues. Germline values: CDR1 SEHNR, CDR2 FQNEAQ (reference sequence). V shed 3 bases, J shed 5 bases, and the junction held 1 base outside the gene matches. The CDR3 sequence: CASSLGTNNEQFF. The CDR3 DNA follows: TGTGCCAGCAGCTTGGGGACTAACAATGAGCAGTTCTTC.

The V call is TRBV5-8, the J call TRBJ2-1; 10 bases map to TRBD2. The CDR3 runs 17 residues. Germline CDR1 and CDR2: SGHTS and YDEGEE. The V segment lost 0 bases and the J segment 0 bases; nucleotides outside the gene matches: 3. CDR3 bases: TGTGCCAGCAGCTTGGAACTAGCGGGAATCTCCTACAATGAGCAGTTCTTC. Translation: CASSLELAGISYNEQFF.

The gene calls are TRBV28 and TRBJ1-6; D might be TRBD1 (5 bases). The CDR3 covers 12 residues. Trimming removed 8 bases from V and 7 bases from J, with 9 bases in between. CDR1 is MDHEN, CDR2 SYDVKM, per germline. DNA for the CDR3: TGTGCCAGCTTGGGGCCCAATTCACCCCTCCACTTT. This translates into CASLGPNSPLHF.

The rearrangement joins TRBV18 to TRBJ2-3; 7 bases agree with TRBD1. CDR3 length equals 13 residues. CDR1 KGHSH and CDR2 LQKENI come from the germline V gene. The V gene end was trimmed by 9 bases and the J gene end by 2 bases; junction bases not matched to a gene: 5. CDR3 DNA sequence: TGTGCCAGTTCCGGGACAGACACAGATACGCAGTATTTT. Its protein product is CASSGTDTDTQYF.

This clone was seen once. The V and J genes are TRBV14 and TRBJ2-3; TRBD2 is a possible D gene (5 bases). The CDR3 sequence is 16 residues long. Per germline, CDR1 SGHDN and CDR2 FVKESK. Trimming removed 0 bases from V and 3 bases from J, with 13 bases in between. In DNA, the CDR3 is TGTGCCAGCAGCCAAGAAGGTGGGAGCTTAACAGATACGCAGTATTTT. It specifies CASSQEGGSLTDTQYF.

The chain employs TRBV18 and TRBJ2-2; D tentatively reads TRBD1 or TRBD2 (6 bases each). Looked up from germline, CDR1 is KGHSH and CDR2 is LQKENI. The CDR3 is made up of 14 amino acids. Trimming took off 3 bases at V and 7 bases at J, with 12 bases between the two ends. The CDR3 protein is CASSPSGGGGELFF. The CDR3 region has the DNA TGTGCCAGCTCACCGTCCGGGGGCGGCGGGGAGCTGTTTTTT.

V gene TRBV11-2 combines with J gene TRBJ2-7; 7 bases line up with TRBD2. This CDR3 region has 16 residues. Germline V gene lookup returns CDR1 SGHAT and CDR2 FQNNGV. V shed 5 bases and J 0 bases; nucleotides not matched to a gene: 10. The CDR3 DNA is TGTGCCAGCAGCCCCCCCGGGGGGAGGAGCTCCTACGAGCAGTACTTC. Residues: CASSPPGGRSSYEQYF.

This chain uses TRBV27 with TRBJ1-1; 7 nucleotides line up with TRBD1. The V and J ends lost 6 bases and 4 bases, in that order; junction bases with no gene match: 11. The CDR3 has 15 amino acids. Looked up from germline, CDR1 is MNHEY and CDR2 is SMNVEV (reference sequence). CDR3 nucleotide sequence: TGTGCCAGCAGAATGATGACAGGGAAAGGCACTGAAGCTTTCTTT. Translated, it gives CASRMMTGKGTEAFF.

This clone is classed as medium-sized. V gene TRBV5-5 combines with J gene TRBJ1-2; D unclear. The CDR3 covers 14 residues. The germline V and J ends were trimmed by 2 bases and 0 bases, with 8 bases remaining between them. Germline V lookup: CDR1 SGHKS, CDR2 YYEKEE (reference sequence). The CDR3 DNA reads TGTGCCAGCAGCTTTAACGATCCTAACTATGGCTACACCTTC. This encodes CASSFNDPNYGYTF. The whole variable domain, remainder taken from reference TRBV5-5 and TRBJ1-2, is DAGVTQSPTHLIKTRGQQVTLRCSPISGHKSVSWYQQVLGQGPQFIFQYYEKEERGRGNFPDRFSARQFPNYSSELNVNALLLGDSALYLCASSFNDPNYGYTFGSGTRLTVV.